Presented here are 25 T cell receptor beta chains from one specimen sequenced in a study of graft-versus-host responses after intestinal transplantation. This table comes from immunoSEQ multiplex PCR, and its TCRdb copy is limited to in-frame clones, with some not included. The top ten clones hold 35% to 40% of a sample with thousands of clones, 72% of them seen once. Specimen: PBMCs, collected around 560 days after intestinal transplant. The receptors stem from a human patient who received an intestinal transplant, so some T cells may come from the graft donor.

CDR3 coding DNA: TGCGCCAGCAGCCAAGATCCCGGGACAGGGAACGACGAGCAGTACTTC. Its protein product is CASSQDPGTGNDEQYF. The chain is built from TRBV4-3 and TRBJ2-7; 9 nucleotides align to TRBD1. The CDR3 is 16 amino acids. CDR1 LGHNA and CDR2 YSLEER come from the germline V gene. V shed 0 bases, J shed 5 bases, and the junction held 8 bases outside the gene matches.

The CDR3, as DNA: TGTGCCAGCAGTGAAGCGGGGGGGCCCGGGGAGCTGTTTTTT. It encodes CASSEAGGPGELFF. The rearrangement links TRBV6-4 to TRBJ2-2, with TRBD2 identical over 10 bases. Per germline, CDR1 MRHNA and CDR2 SNTAGT. Trimming removed 3 bases from V and 6 bases from J; junction bases left unmatched: 1. The CDR3 has 14 residues.

This clone has more than one count but fewer than ten. The chain carries TRBV6-5 and TRBJ2-2; TRBD1 might be the D (6 bases). The V gene lost 5 bases and the J gene lost 3 bases, with 7 bases spanning the gap. This CDR3 spans 13 amino acids. The V gene's germline CDR1 is MNHEY and CDR2 SVGAGI. DNA for the CDR3: TGTGCCAGCAGTAGACAGGACACCGGGGAGCTGTTTTTT. Encoded protein: CASSRQDTGELFF.

This clone was detected only once. The chain links TRBV6-6 to TRBJ1-3; D is perhaps TRBD1 (6 bases). The CDR3 is 14 residues long. Germline V gene sequence: CDR1 MNHNY, CDR2 SVGAGI (reference sequence). V was shortened by 7 bases and J by 4 bases, with 14 bases between the two germline ends. CDR3 coding DNA: TGTGCCAGCAACACTGGGACAATCGGAAACACCATATATTTT. This translates into CASNTGTIGNTIYF.

This clone was found once. The rearrangement joins TRBV27 to TRBJ2-7, with D perhaps matching TRBD1 (6 bases). Per germline, CDR1 MNHEY and CDR2 SMNVEV (reference sequence). The V and J ends lost 3 bases and 3 bases respectively, with 18 bases between them. The CDR3 runs to 16 residues. CDR3 sequence (DNA): TGTGCCAGCAGTTTCAACTACCGGGACAAGGGCTACGAGCAGTACTTC. It is translated as CASSFNYRDKGYEQYF.

V and J are TRBV6-6 and TRBJ2-7; D remains ambiguous. The germline V gene encodes CDR1 MNHNY and CDR2 SVGAGI (reference sequence). The CDR3 spans 14 residues. Trimming took 2 bases from V and 0 from J, leaving 8 bases between them. In DNA, the CDR3 is TGTGCCAGCAGTTACCGAGACTTCTCCTACGAGCAGTACTTC. It translates to CASSYRDFSYEQYF.

CDR3 protein: CASSDSFSGANVLTF. The DNA of the CDR3 is TGTGCCAGCAGTGACAGTTTCTCTGGGGCCAACGTCCTGACTTTC. The rearrangement joins TRBV6-1 to TRBJ2-6, with D uncertain. Trimming left V 3 bases short and J 0 bases short, with 6 bases between. The CDR3 extends over 15 amino acids. Germline-derived CDR1 and CDR2 are MNHNS and SASEGT.

The rearrangement links TRBV30 to TRBJ1-2, with 7 nucleotides matching TRBD1. Germline-derived CDR1 and CDR2 are GTSNPN and SVGIG (reference sequence). With V trimmed by 4 bases and J by 6 bases, 8 bases remained unmatched. The CDR3 consists of 13 residues. CDR3 sequence (DNA): TGTGCCTGGACCCCCGGGACAGCTAATGGCTACACCTTC. It is translated as CAWTPGTANGYTF.

The chain combines TRBV6-1 with TRBJ2-6, with no clear D. The CDR3 runs to 18 residues. The ends were cut back, 4 bases at V and 3 bases at J, with 19 bases in the middle. Germline V gene sequence: CDR1 MNHNS, CDR2 SASEGT. CDR3 residues: CASSGRTDAELGANVLTF. DNA of the CDR3: TGTGCCAGCAGTGGAAGGACGGATGCGGAGCTTGGGGCCAACGTCCTGACTTTC.

This clone was observed a single time. This rearrangement joins TRBV6-6 to TRBJ2-3, with TRBD1 matching 9 bases. The ends lost 4 bases at V and 6 bases at J; junction bases unmatched: 8. The germline gives CDR1 MNHNY, CDR2 SVGAGI (reference sequence). CDR3 length equals 15 residues. The CDR3 DNA reads TGTGCCAGCAGTTTGAACCGGGACAGGGTGGATACGCAGTATTTT. This translates into CASSLNRDRVDTQYF.

CDR3 residues: CASSERVAGEQYF. CDR3 bases: TGTGCCAGCAGTGAAAGAGTAGCTGGGGAGCAGTACTTC. The V gene is TRBV6-1, the J gene TRBJ2-7; D unresolved. The germline gives CDR1 MNHNS, CDR2 SASEGT. Trimming took 2 bases from V and 7 from J, leaving 12 bases between them. The CDR3 is 13 amino acids.

The V call is TRBV4-3, the J call TRBJ2-1, with 9 nucleotides matching TRBD2. Germline CDR1 and CDR2: LGHNA and YSLEER. V shed 0 bases and J 5 bases; nucleotides not matched to a gene: 8. CDR3 length: 17 residues. In nucleotides, the CDR3 is TGCGCCAGCAGCCAAGAAGAGATTAGCGGGGGAAACAATGAGCAGTTCTTC. The encoded protein is CASSQEEISGGNNEQFF.

V and J are TRBV7-2 and TRBJ1-2; 8 nucleotides line up with TRBD1. The CDR3 consists of 13 residues. CDR1 and CDR2 (germline): SGHTA, FQGNSA. Trimming removed 1 base from V and 12 bases from J; junction bases left unmatched: 7. The CDR3 nucleotides are TGTGCCAGCAGCTTAGAGGCAGGGGGCACGCACACCTTC. It specifies CASSLEAGGTHTF.

The genes are TRBV6-6 and TRBJ1-3; the D gene is possibly TRBD1 (6 bases). Germline-derived CDR1 and CDR2 are MNHNY and SVGAGI (reference sequence). V shed 0 bases and J shed 1 base, with 7 bases lying between them. The CDR3 spans 15 residues. The CDR3 coding sequence is TGTGCCAGCAGTTACTCAGGGGGTTCTGGAAACACCATATATTTT. It specifies CASSYSGGSGNTIYF.

The CDR3 DNA is TGTGCCAGCAGTTATGAGGGCTCTGGGGCCAACGTCCTGACTTTC. Translation: CASSYEGSGANVLTF. V usage is TRBV6-5 and J usage is TRBJ2-6; tentative D call: TRBD2 (5 bases). The V gene lost 3 bases and the J gene lost 0 bases, with 6 bases spanning the gap. This CDR3 comprises 15 residues. From germline, CDR1 is MNHEY and CDR2 SVGAGI.

The V call is TRBV19, the J call TRBJ1-6; D call uncertain. The germline V and J ends were trimmed by 5 bases and 9 bases, with 11 bases remaining between them. Germline loops: CDR1 LNHDA, CDR2 SQIVND (reference sequence). This CDR3 is built from 13 residues. The CDR3 region is CASSRQAGSPLHF. The CDR3 DNA sequence: TGTGCCAGTAGTCGGCAGGCTGGTTCACCCCTCCACTTT.

By proportion, this clone is large (0.1 to 1%). The rearrangement links TRBV4-3 to TRBJ2-2; D tentatively fits TRBD1 or TRBD2 (5 bases each). CDR1 and CDR2 (germline): LGHNA, YSLEER. The CDR3 covers 17 residues. V lost 3 bases to trimming and J lost 3 bases, with 17 bases between them. CDR3 nucleotide sequence: TGCGCCAGCAGCCAGGCCCCAGGGAGAAAGGACACCGGGGAGCTGTTTTTT. Amino acid sequence: CASSQAPGRKDTGELFF.

This clone appeared a few times. In DNA form, the CDR3 reads TGTGCCAGTTGCTGGCAGGGAGATTGCAATGAGCAGTTCTTC. It specifies CASCWQGDCNEQFF. The chain couples TRBV19 to TRBJ2-1; D may match TRBD1 or TRBD2 (5 bases each). Germline V lookup: CDR1 LNHDA, CDR2 SQIVND (reference sequence). Trimming stripped 8 bases from V and 6 bases from J, with 17 bases between. The CDR3 contains 14 residues.

Note on this clone: Other nucleotide sequences in the sample specify the same CDR3. V usage is TRBV7-8 and J usage is TRBJ2-6; D might be TRBD1 (6 bases). This CDR3 region has 15 residues. V gave up 5 bases and J gave up 0 bases, with 8 bases separating them. Per germline, CDR1 SGHVS and CDR2 FQNEAQ. In DNA form, the CDR3 reads TGTGCCAGCAGCGTCAGGGGCTCTGGGGCCAACGTCCTGACTTTC. Amino acid sequence: CASSVRGSGANVLTF.

The chain carries TRBV6-5 and TRBJ2-7; TRBD2 is a possible D gene (6 bases). With 6 bases removed from V and 2 bases from J, the gap between germline ends came to 14 bases. The germline V gene has CDR1 MNHEY and CDR2 SVGAGI. This CDR3 is 14 amino acids long. The CDR3 DNA is TGTGCCAGCAGCCCGGGACTCTCGCCCTACGAGCAGTACTTC. The encoded protein is CASSPGLSPYEQYF.

This rearrangement joins TRBV7-2 to TRBJ1-2; tentatively, D is TRBD1 (5 bases). V dropped 6 bases and J dropped 2 bases, with 19 bases sitting between them. In germline, CDR1 is SGHTA, CDR2 FQGNSA. The CDR3 sequence is 16 residues long. In DNA, the CDR3 is TGTGCCAGCAGACTGACGTTGGCGGCAGGGAACTATGGCTACACCTTC. Translation: CASRLTLAAGNYGYTF.

This clone appeared a few times. This sequence joins TRBV23-1 and TRBJ1-4; TRBD1 matches at 8 bases. TRBV23-1 is reported as an ORF; its role is uncertain. With 6 bases clipped from V and 4 bases from J, the junction kept 10 bases outside the gene matches. The length of the CDR3 is 16 residues. CDR3 protein: CASRRDRKTHNEKLFF. DNA of the CDR3: TGCGCCAGCAGACGGGACAGGAAGACCCATAATGAAAAACTGTTTTTT.

The chain carries TRBV6-5 and TRBJ2-2; D gene uncertain. V was pared by 6 bases and J by 7 bases, with 9 bases between. The CDR3 consists of 12 residues. The germline V gene encodes CDR1 MNHEY and CDR2 SVGAGI. The CDR3 nucleotides read TGTGCCAGCAGCCCCCGGCGCGGGGAGCTGTTTTTT. Translating gives CASSPRRGELFF.

V is TRBV9 and J is TRBJ2-1; TRBD2 matches 9 bases. From germline, CDR1 is SGDLS and CDR2 YYNGEE. J gave up 7 bases and V 10 bases, and 12 bases lay outside the gene matches. The CDR3 extends over 14 amino acids. The CDR3 nucleotides are TGTGCCTCAGCGCCTAGCGGGATGGGGAATGAGCAGTTCTTC. This sequence encodes CASAPSGMGNEQFF.

As to this clone: The same CDR3 is also encoded by other DNA sequences in this sample. The chain uses TRBV6-5 and TRBJ2-7; tentative D call: TRBD1 (6 bases). Germline V gene lookup returns CDR1 MNHEY and CDR2 SVGAGI. The CDR3 spans 15 residues. V was trimmed by 0 bases and J by 3 bases, leaving 12 bases between them. The DNA for the CDR3 is TGTGCCAGCAGTTACTCGGACAGTTCCATCTACGAGCAGTACTTC. Its protein product is CASSYSDSSIYEQYF.